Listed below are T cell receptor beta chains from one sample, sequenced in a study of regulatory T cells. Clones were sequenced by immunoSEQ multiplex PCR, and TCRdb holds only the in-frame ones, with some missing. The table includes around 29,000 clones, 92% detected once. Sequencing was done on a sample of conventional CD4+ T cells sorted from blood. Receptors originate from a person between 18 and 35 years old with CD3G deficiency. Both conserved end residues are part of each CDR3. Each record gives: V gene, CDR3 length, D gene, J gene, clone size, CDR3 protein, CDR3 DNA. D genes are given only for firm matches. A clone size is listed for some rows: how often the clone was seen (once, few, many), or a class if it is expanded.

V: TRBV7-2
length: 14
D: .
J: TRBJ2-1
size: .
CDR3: CASSLGPGAVEQFF
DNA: TGTGCCAGCAGCTTAGGGCCGGGAGCGGTTGAGCAGTTCTTC

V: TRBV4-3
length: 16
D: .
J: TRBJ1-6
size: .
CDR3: CASSQGTSGAGSPLHF
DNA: TGCGCCAGCAGCCAAGGGACGTCCGGGGCGGGTTCACCCCTCCACTTT

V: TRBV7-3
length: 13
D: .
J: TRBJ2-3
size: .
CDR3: CASSLSVRDTQYF
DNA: TGTGCCAGCAGCTTATCCGTACGGGATACGCAGTATTTT

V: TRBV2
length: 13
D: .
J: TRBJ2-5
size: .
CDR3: CASSSRAKETQYF
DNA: TGTGCCAGCAGCTCCAGGGCGAAAGAGACCCAGTACTTC

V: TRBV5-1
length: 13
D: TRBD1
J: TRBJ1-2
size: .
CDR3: CASSRTGELGYTF
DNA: TGCGCCAGCAGCCGGACAGGGGAGTTAGGCTACACCTTC

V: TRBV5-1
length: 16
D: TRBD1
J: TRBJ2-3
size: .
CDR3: CASSLFGTGGADTQYF
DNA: TGCGCCAGCAGCTTGTTTGGAACAGGGGGCGCGGATACGCAGTATTTT

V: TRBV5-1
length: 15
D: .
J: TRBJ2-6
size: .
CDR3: CASSPGGSGANVLTF
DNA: TGCGCCAGCAGCCCCGGCGGATCTGGGGCCAACGTCCTGACTTTC

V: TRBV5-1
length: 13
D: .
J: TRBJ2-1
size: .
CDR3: CASSLPDHNEQFF
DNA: TGCGCCAGCAGCCTCCCCGATCACAATGAGCAGTTCTTC

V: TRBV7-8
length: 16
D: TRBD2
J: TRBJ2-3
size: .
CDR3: CASSTQREGPTDTQYF
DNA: TGTGCCAGCAGCACTCAGCGGGAGGGCCCCACAGATACGCAGTATTTT

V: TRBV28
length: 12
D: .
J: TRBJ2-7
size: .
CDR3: CASSLSSYEQYF
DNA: TGTGCCAGCAGCCTCAGCTCCTACGAGCAGTACTTC

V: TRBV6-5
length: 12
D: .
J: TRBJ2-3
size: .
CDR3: CASSAHRDTQYF
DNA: TGTGCCAGCAGTGCACACAGGGATACGCAGTATTTT

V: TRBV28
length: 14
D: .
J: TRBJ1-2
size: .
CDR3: CASSTGGGVGGYTF
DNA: TGTGCCAGCAGTACCGGGGGCGGGGTCGGAGGCTACACCTTC

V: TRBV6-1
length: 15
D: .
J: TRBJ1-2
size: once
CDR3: CASSEANPASYGYTF
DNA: TGTGCCAGCAGTGAAGCGAATCCGGCGAGCTATGGCTACACCTTC

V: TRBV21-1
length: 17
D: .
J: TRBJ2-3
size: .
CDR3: CASSKVRTSGGTDTQYF
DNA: TGTGCCAGCAGCAAAGTCCGGACTAGCGGGGGCACAGATACGCAGTATTTT

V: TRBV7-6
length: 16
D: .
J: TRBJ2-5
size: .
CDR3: CASSSRTGDSQETQYF
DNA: TGTGCCAGCAGCTCTCGTACAGGGGACTCCCAAGAGACCCAGTACTTC

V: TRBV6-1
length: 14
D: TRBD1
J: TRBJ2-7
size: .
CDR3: CASRDRGGSYEQYF
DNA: TGTGCCAGCCGGGACAGGGGGGGCTCCTACGAGCAGTACTTC

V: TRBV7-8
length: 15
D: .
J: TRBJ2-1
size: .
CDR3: CASRAGGAFSNEQFF
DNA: TGTGCCAGCAGGGCCGGTGGGGCATTTAGCAATGAGCAGTTCTTC

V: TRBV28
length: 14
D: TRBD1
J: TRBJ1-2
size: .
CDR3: CASSFRDRENGYTF
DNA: TGTGCCAGCAGTTTTAGGGACAGGGAAAATGGCTACACCTTC

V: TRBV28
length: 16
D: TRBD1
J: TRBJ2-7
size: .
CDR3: CASSSPGQGFSYEQYF
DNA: TGTGCCAGCAGTTCCCCGGGACAGGGATTCTCCTACGAGCAGTACTTC

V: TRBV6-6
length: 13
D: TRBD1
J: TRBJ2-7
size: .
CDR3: CASSYSRDSQFYF
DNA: TGTGCCAGCAGTTACTCCCGGGACAGCCAGTTCTACTTC

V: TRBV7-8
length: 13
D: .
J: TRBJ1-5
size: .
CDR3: CASSLKGNQPQHF
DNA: TGTGCCAGCAGCTTAAAGGGAAATCAGCCCCAGCATTTT

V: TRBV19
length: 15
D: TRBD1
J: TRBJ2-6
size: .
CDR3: CASSLTGPGANVLTF
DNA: TGTGCCAGTAGTTTGACAGGGCCTGGGGCCAACGTCCTGACTTTC

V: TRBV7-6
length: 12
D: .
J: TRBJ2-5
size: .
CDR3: CASSPGRRAQYF
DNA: TGTGCCAGCAGCCCCGGTAGGAGGGCCCAGTACTTC

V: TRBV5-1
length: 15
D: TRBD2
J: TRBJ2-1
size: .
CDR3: CASSPGAAGGGEQFF
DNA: TGCGCCAGCAGCCCCGGGGCGGCGGGGGGCGGTGAGCAGTTCTTC

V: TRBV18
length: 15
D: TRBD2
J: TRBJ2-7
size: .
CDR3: CASSPDGSRGGEQYF
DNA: TGTGCCAGCTCACCCGACGGATCGCGGGGGGGTGAGCAGTACTTC

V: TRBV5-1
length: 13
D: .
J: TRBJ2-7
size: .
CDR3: CASSLEPTYEQYF
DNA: TGCGCCAGCAGCTTGGAACCAACCTACGAGCAGTACTTC

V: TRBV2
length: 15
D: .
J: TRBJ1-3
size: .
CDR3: CASSEQGNSGNTIYF
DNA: TGTGCCAGCAGTGAACAGGGAAACTCTGGAAACACCATATATTTT

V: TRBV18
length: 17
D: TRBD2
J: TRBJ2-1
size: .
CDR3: CASSPMVAGGPGNEQFF
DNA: TGTGCCAGCTCACCGATGGTCGCGGGAGGCCCCGGGAATGAGCAGTTCTTC

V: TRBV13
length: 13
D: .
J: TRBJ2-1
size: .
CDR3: CASSLGLEDEQFF
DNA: TGTGCCAGCAGCTTAGGACTAGAGGATGAGCAGTTCTTC

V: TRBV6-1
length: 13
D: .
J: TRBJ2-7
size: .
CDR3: CASSEAGFYEQYF
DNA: TGTGCCAGCAGTGAAGCGGGATTCTACGAGCAGTACTTC

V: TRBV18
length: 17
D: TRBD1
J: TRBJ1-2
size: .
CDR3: CASSPGKPGTGENGYTF
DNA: TGTGCCAGCTCACCAGGAAAACCCGGGACAGGGGAAAATGGCTACACCTTC

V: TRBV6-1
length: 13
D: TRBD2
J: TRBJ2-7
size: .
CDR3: CASSEGVAGEQYF
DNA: TGTGCCAGCAGTGAAGGAGTAGCGGGCGAGCAGTACTTC

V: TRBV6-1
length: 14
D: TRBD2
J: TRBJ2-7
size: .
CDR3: CASSVGLAAYEQYF
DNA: TGTGCCAGCAGTGTGGGACTAGCGGCTTACGAGCAGTACTTC

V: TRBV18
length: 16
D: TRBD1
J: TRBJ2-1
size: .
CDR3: CASSPAGQGYYNEQFF
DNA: TGTGCCAGCTCACCGGCGGGACAGGGCTACTACAATGAGCAGTTCTTC

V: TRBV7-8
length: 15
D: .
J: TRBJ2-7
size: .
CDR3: CASSLAGTASYEQYF
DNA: TGTGCCAGCAGCTTAGCCGGGACCGCATCCTACGAGCAGTACTTC

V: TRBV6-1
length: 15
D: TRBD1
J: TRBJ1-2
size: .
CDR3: CASSLTQGANYGYTF
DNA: TGTGCCAGCAGTCTAACGCAGGGGGCCAACTATGGCTACACCTTC

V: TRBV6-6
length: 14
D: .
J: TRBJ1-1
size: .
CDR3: CASRWGRPNTEAFF
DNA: TGTGCCAGCAGGTGGGGACGGCCGAACACTGAAGCTTTCTTT

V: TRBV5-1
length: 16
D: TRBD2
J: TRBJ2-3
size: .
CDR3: CASSLAASGSTDTQYF
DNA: TGCGCCAGCAGCTTGGCGGCTAGCGGGAGCACAGATACGCAGTATTTT

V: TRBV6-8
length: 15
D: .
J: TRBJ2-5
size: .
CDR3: CASSLPRRKQETQYF
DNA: TGTGCCAGCAGCCTCCCACGACGGAAACAAGAGACCCAGTACTTC

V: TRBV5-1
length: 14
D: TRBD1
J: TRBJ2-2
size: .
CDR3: CATMTGTNTGELFF
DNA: TGCGCCACCATGACAGGGACGAACACCGGGGAGCTGTTTTTT

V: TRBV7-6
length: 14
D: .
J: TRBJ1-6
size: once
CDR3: CASSLGRDNSPLHF
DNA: TGTGCCAGCAGCCTCGGACGGGACAATTCACCCCTCCACTTT

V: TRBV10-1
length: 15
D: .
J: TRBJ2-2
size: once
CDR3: CASRHGQTNTGELFF
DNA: TGCGCCAGCAGACACGGACAGACGAACACCGGGGAGCTGTTTTTT

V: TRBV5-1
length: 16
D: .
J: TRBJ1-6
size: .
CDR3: CASSLGLNSYNSPLHF
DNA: TGCGCCAGCAGCTTGGGATTAAACTCCTATAATTCACCCCTCCACTTT

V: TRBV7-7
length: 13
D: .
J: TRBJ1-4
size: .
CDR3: CASGSGMGEKLFF
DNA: TGTGCTAGCGGTTCGGGGATGGGTGAAAAACTGTTTTTT

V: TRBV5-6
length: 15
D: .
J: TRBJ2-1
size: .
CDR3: CASSPKALRYNEQFF
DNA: TGTGCCAGCAGCCCCAAGGCCCTGAGGTACAATGAGCAGTTCTTC

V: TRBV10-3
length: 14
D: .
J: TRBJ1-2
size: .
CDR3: CAISEHNREGGYTF
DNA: TGTGCCATCAGTGAGCATAACAGGGAAGGTGGCTACACCTTC

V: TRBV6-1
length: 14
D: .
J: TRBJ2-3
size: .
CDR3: CASLPPSLADTQYF
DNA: TGTGCCTCGCTTCCCCCAAGTCTGGCAGATACGCAGTATTTT

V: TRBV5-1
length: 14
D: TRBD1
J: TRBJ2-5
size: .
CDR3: CASSFGTGEETQYF
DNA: TGCGCCAGCAGCTTCGGGACAGGGGAAGAGACCCAGTACTTC

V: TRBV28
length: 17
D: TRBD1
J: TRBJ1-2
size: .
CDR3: CASSSSATGGSHYGYTF
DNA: TGTGCCAGCAGTTCGTCGGCGACAGGGGGCTCTCACTATGGCTACACCTTC

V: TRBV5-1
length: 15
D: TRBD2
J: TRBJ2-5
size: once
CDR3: CASSRGTSGIETQYF
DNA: TGCGCCAGCAGCCGAGGGACTAGCGGGATTGAGACCCAGTACTTC

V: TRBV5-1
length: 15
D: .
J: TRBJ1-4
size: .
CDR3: CASSLARTDNEKLFF
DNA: TGCGCCAGCAGCTTGGCCAGGACAGATAATGAAAAACTGTTTTTT